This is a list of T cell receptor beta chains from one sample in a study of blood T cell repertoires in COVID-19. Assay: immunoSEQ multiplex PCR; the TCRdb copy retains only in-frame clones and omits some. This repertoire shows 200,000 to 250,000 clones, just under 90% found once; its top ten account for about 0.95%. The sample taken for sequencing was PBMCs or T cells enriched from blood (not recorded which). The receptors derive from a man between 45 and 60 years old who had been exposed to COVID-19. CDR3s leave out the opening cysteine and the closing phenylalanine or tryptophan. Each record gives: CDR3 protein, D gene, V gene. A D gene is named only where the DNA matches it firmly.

CDR3: ASSEFQAGRYNEQF
D: TRBD2
V: TRBV6-1

CDR3: ATSYPGQGGYTGELF
D: TRBD1
V: TRBV24-1

CDR3: ASSIPGTGNTEAF
D: TRBD1
V: TRBV5-6

CDR3: ASSSTGSTEAF
D: NA
V: TRBV7-9

CDR3: ASSVGLGSGGGLETQY
D: TRBD2
V: TRBV9

CDR3: ASSSSGTGDTGELF
D: TRBD1
V: TRBV27

CDR3: ASSGTGNEKLF
D: TRBD1
V: TRBV2

CDR3: ASSVTGGLNTEAF
D: TRBD1
V: TRBV7-8

CDR3: ASSVTVESDTQY
D: NA
V: TRBV5-1

CDR3: ASSSWSPIPGQGVSYEQY
D: TRBD1
V: TRBV5-1

CDR3: ASSLNRNEQF
D: NA
V: TRBV11-3

CDR3: ASSLGAGYTEAF
D: NA
V: TRBV27

CDR3: ASSDGTGSRASNQPQH
D: TRBD1
V: TRBV2

CDR3: ASSLITSGETQY
D: TRBD2
V: TRBV5-6

CDR3: ASSYYRLGGNEQF
D: NA
V: TRBV6-5

CDR3: ASSDQQGLYEQY
D: NA
V: TRBV2

CDR3: ASSPQGAKEGYQY
D: NA
V: TRBV18

CDR3: ASSLYDRGGYT
D: TRBD1
V: TRBV11-1

CDR3: ASSSDWYEQF
D: NA
V: TRBV7-9

CDR3: ASSLDRGGTEAF
D: NA
V: TRBV11-2

CDR3: ATSRDPASYSNQPQH
D: NA
V: TRBV15

CDR3: ASSVWQGGNTEAF
D: TRBD1
V: TRBV10-1